A selection of T cell receptor beta chains follows, all from one sample in a study of T-cell reconstitution after alpha-beta-depleted transplantation in children. Each CDR3 protein gets one entry after TCRdb re-called the PCR reads with MiXCR. The data show about 500,000 distinct CDR3 sequences, approximately 10% seen once. The source was PBMCs, mostly from graft donor cells, collected 180 days after TCRalphabeta/CD19-depleted stem cell transplant. These receptors were taken from a female patient aged 2 to 10 who had a stem cell transplant for aplastic anemia, so the T cells may come from the graft donor. The CDR3 runs from the conserved cysteine through the conserved F or W. The D gene is left open where the match is weak. A clone size is listed for some rows: how often the clone was seen (once, few, many), or a class if it is expanded.

clone_size,j_call,v_call,d_call,cdr3_nt,cdr3_aa
NA,TRBJ1-5,TRBV11-2,TRBD1,TGTGCCAGCAGCCGAAGGCAAACAGGGGATTATAGCAATCAGCCCCAGCATTTT,CASSRRQTGDYSNQPQHF
NA,TRBJ1-1,TRBV7-2,TRBD1,TGTGCCAGCAGCTTATTGGACAGGACTGAAGCTTTCTTT,CASSLLDRTEAFF
NA,TRBJ1-2,TRBV4-1,NA,TGCGCCAGCAGCCAAGGACCCGGGAGACAGTGGAACTATGGCTACACCTTC,CASSQGPGRQWNYGYTF
NA,TRBJ2-1,TRBV20-1,TRBD2,TGCAGTGCTAGAGCGACTAGCGGGAGGAATGAGCAGTTCTTC,CSARATSGRNEQFF
many,TRBJ2-5,TRBV24-1,TRBD1,TGTGCCACCAGTGATTCCGGGACAGGCAGAGAGACCCAGTACTTC,CATSDSGTGRETQYF
many,TRBJ2-3,TRBV7-2,NA,TGTGCCAGCAGCTTCCCAGACAATACGCAGTATTTT,CASSFPDNTQYF
NA,TRBJ2-1,TRBV12-5,TRBD1,TGTGCTAGTGGTTTGGTACCCGACGGACAGGGACCATACAATGAGCAGTTCTTC,CASGLVPDGQGPYNEQFF
NA,TRBJ2-7,TRBV20-1,NA,TGCAGTGCTAGAGATCTTAACGAGCAGTACTTC,CSARDLNEQYF
NA,TRBJ1-4,TRBV7-6,NA,TGTGCCAGCAGCTTACGGGTCCGGGGAGAAAAACTGTTTTTT,CASSLRVRGEKLFF
few,TRBJ1-5,TRBV28,NA,TGTGCCAGCAGGGGACCCACCGGCAATCAGCCCCAGCATTTT,CASRGPTGNQPQHF
few,TRBJ1-5,TRBV4-3,NA,TGCGCCAGCAGCCAAAGTGTTCCAAGAGGTTCGCAGCCCCAGCATTTT,CASSQSVPRGSQPQHF
few,TRBJ2-7,TRBV15,NA,TGTGCCACCAGCAACCGGACGCTCTTTTTGTACGAGCAGTACTTC,CATSNRTLFLYEQYF
few,TRBJ2-7,TRBV28,TRBD2,TGTGCCAGCAGTTCGTATAAACTAGCGGTTTCCTACGAGCAGTACTTC,CASSSYKLAVSYEQYF
NA,TRBJ2-3,TRBV27,NA,TGTGCCAGCAGTTATAGGAGGGGCACAGATACGCAGTATTTT,CASSYRRGTDTQYF
few,TRBJ1-1,TRBV27,NA,TGTGCCAGCAATGTCGGGGGCGCCGGTGAAGCTTTCTTT,CASNVGGAGEAFF
few,TRBJ2-2,TRBV20-1,TRBD2,TGCAGTGCTAGTGCTAGCGGGAGCCACACCGGGGAGCTGTTTTTT,CSASASGSHTGELFF
few,TRBJ1-1,TRBV10-3,TRBD1,TGTGCCATAGGACAGGCCAATACTGAAGCTTTCTTT,CAIGQANTEAFF
few,TRBJ1-1,TRBV28,NA,TGTGCCAGCAATCCAGCGGGGATGAACACTGAAGCTTTCTTT,CASNPAGMNTEAFF
many,TRBJ2-3,TRBV7-2,TRBD2,TGTGCCAGCAGCTCTCTAGCGGGAGTTGCAGATACGCAGTATTTT,CASSSLAGVADTQYF
few,TRBJ2-7,TRBV7-9,NA,TGTGCCAGCAGCTTTAATTTTCCGTCCGCGACCCCCTACGAGCAGTACTTC,CASSFNFPSATPYEQYF
few,TRBJ1-1,TRBV20-1,NA,TGCAGTGCTAGAGACCCACAGGAATCGAACACTGAAGCTTTCTTT,CSARDPQESNTEAFF
few,TRBJ2-3,TRBV20-1,NA,TGCAGTGCTAGAGCCTACAGGGTTAGCACAGATACGCAGTATTTT,CSARAYRVSTDTQYF
NA,TRBJ2-7,TRBV29-1,NA,TGCAGCGTTGAAGAAGGAGGGTTGGACCCCTACGAGCAGTACTTC,CSVEEGGLDPYEQYF
few,TRBJ1-1,TRBV20-1,NA,TGCAGTGCCAGCCGGGACGGGAACACTGAAGCTTTCTTT,CSASRDGNTEAFF
NA,TRBJ2-7,TRBV7-2,NA,TGTGCCAGCAGCCCTAGCCTGCAGGGCCGCTACGAGCAGTACTTC,CASSPSLQGRYEQYF
few,TRBJ2-7,TRBV28,TRBD1,TGTGCCACCACCCAGGGGGCGCGCTACGAGCAGTACTTC,CATTQGARYEQYF
NA,TRBJ1-1,TRBV3-1,NA,TGTGCCAGCAGCCCTTTGGACACGAACACTGAAGCTTTCTTT,CASSPLDTNTEAFF
NA,TRBJ2-6,TRBV11-2,TRBD1,TGTGCCAGCAGCCCATACCGGGACAGGGCCTCTGGGGCCAACGTCCTGACTTTC,CASSPYRDRASGANVLTF
NA,TRBJ2-1,TRBV12-5,NA,TGTGCTAGTGGTTTGGATGGGGGTTACAATGAGCAGTTCTTC,CASGLDGGYNEQFF
many,TRBJ1-1,TRBV4-3,NA,TGCGCCAGCAGCCCTTGGAGCATGACGGGCACTGAAGCTTTCTTT,CASSPWSMTGTEAFF
many,TRBJ2-1,TRBV9,TRBD2,TGTGCCAGCAGCGTAGCGGGAGGGCAGTTCTTC,CASSVAGGQFF
NA,TRBJ2-1,TRBV6-5,NA,TGTGCCAGCAATCGGTGGTCCAGACTGAGCTCCTACAATGAGCAGTTCTTC,CASNRWSRLSSYNEQFF
NA,TRBJ1-1,TRBV6-5,NA,TGTGCCAGCAGTTACTTACCCCGCGGGACACAGAACACTGAAGCTTTCTTT,CASSYLPRGTQNTEAFF
NA,TRBJ2-3,TRBV5-6,NA,TGTGCCAGGGGCGCCGGGGGCTTCGGCACAGATACGCAGTATTTT,CARGAGGFGTDTQYF
few,TRBJ1-3,TRBV20-1,NA,TGCAGTGCCAAACCGGGACTAAGCTCTGGAAACACCATATATTTT,CSAKPGLSSGNTIYF
NA,TRBJ2-1,TRBV10-3,TRBD2,TGTGCCACCCTCCCCGGACTAGCGGGAAGGTTGGCCCACGATGAGCAGTTCTTC,CATLPGLAGRLAHDEQFF
NA,TRBJ2-7,TRBV4-3,NA,TGCGCCAGCTCACGGTTTCCGTCCTACGAGCAGTACTTC,CASSRFPSYEQYF
NA,TRBJ2-2,TRBV28,TRBD1,TGTGCCAGCAGTTTGGGGACAGGGAAGAACACCGGGGAGCTGTTTTTT,CASSLGTGKNTGELFF
NA,TRBJ2-2,TRBV10-3,TRBD1,TGTGCCATCCTGGGACAGGGGAACACCGGGGAGCTGTTTTTT,CAILGQGNTGELFF
few,TRBJ2-1,TRBV13,TRBD2,TGTGCCAGCAGCTTAGAGGTGTTAGCGGGAGTTGGTGAGCAGTTCTTC,CASSLEVLAGVGEQFF
few,TRBJ1-1,TRBV29-1,TRBD1,TGCAGCACTATGACAGGGGCTAGAGAAGCTTTCTTT,CSTMTGAREAFF